Below, 5 T cell receptor beta chains from the same sample are listed, as sequenced in a study of cytomegalovirus exposure and HLA in healthy donors. Amplification used 60 Vbeta primers and 13 Jbeta primers. Some clones are missing from TCRdb's copy, which holds only in-frame ones; the method was immunoSEQ multiplex PCR. The table lists approximately 130,000 clones, approximately 82% of them singletons. Sample: PBMCs. The receptors derive from a boy aged 2 to 10 in good health and CMV-seronegative.

This clone was seen a few times. The chain joins TRBV4-3 to TRBJ2-3; 11 nucleotides align to TRBD2. Germline V gene data show CDR1 as LGHNA and CDR2 as YSLEER. J lost 4 bases, V lost 0 bases, and 9 bases had no gene match. This CDR3 spans 18 amino acids. The CDR3 loop is CASSQDLELAGAADTQYF. As DNA, the CDR3 is TGCGCCAGCAGCCAAGATCTGGAACTAGCGGGGGCAGCAGATACGCAGTATTTT.

Concerning this clone itself: One end of the junction varies from germline; a read error may be responsible. J is TRBJ1-4 and V is TRBV7-9; D not certain. CDR1 and CDR2 (germline): SEHNR, FQNEAQ (reference sequence). The CDR3 runs to 12 residues. CDR3 nucleotide sequence: TGTTCCAGCAGCGGCGGTACCGAAAAACTGTTTTTT. This gives the protein CSSSGGTEKLFF.

The gene calls are TRBV7-3 and TRBJ2-2; TRBD1 is a possible D gene (6 bases). Trimming stripped 0 bases from V and 6 bases from J, with 8 bases between. In germline, CDR1 is SGHTA, CDR2 FQGTGA. The CDR3 has 14 residues. This CDR3 is CASSLTAGAGELFF. The CDR3 DNA reads as TGTGCCAGCAGCTTAACGGCAGGGGCCGGGGAGCTGTTTTTT.

The rearrangement uses TRBV4-1 and TRBJ2-1; 10 bases align to TRBD2. CDR1 and CDR2 (germline): MGHRA, YSYEKL. Losses at the gene ends were 4 bases for V and 2 bases for J; bases not matched to a gene: 5. The CDR3 sequence is 16 residues long. The CDR3 nucleotides read TGCGCCAGCAGCCTCCTAGCGGGAGTCGCCTACAATGAGCAGTTCTTC. Its protein product is CASSLLAGVAYNEQFF.

The chain joins TRBV7-9 to TRBJ2-7, with D maybe TRBD2 (6 bases). The CDR3 runs 13 residues. Trimming cost V 5 bases and J 6 bases, with 14 bases left between them. Germline-derived CDR1 and CDR2 are SEHNR and FQNEAQ (reference sequence). CDR3 bases: TGTGCCAGCAGCCTCGACGGGGGTATCGAGCAGTACTTC. Translated, it gives CASSLDGGIEQYF.